This is a list of T cell receptor beta chains from one sample in a study of memory CD4+ T cells and cytomegalovirus serostatus. Repertoires were generated with immunoSEQ multiplex PCR, while TCRdb's copy carries only in-frame clones and drops some. Here the sample spans about 40,000 clones, 70% to 80% being singletons. Sequencing used memory CD4+ T cells from blood. The origin of the receptors is an adult in good health and CMV-seronegative. CDR3s include the opening cysteine and the closing phenylalanine or tryptophan. Each record gives: clone size, J gene, V gene, D gene, CDR3 length, CDR3 protein, CDR3 DNA. D genes are given only for firm matches. Size is omitted from some rows. Given values are once, few, many or a class for expanded clones.

clone size: NA
J gene: TRBJ1-2
V gene: TRBV4-3
D gene: NA
CDR3 length: 16
CDR3 protein: CASSQAGGGANYGYTF
CDR3 DNA: TGCGCCAGCAGCCAAGCGGGAGGGGGGGCTAACTATGGCTACACCTTC

clone size: NA
J gene: TRBJ2-2
V gene: TRBV29-1
D gene: NA
CDR3 length: 12
CDR3 protein: CSGIRGRGELFF
CDR3 DNA: TGCAGCGGAATCAGGGGTCGCGGGGAGCTGTTTTTT

clone size: few
J gene: TRBJ1-1
V gene: TRBV2
D gene: NA
CDR3 length: 15
CDR3 protein: CASSVIQGPNTEAFF
CDR3 DNA: TGTGCCAGCAGCGTAATACAGGGTCCGAACACTGAAGCTTTCTTT

clone size: NA
J gene: TRBJ2-1
V gene: TRBV19
D gene: TRBD1
CDR3 length: 14
CDR3 protein: CASTPRQGYNEQFF
CDR3 DNA: TGTGCCAGTACCCCCCGACAGGGTTACAATGAGCAGTTCTTC

clone size: NA
J gene: TRBJ1-2
V gene: TRBV2
D gene: TRBD1
CDR3 length: 13
CDR3 protein: CASRGTGGYGYTF
CDR3 DNA: TGTGCCAGCAGGGGGACAGGGGGATATGGCTACACCTTC

clone size: medium-sized
J gene: TRBJ2-7
V gene: TRBV29-1
D gene: TRBD1
CDR3 length: 11
CDR3 protein: CSAGQGAEQYF
CDR3 DNA: TGCAGCGCCGGACAGGGCGCCGAGCAGTACTTC

clone size: NA
J gene: TRBJ2-5
V gene: TRBV4-2
D gene: NA
CDR3 length: 15
CDR3 protein: CASSLLVGRQETQYF
CDR3 DNA: TGTGCCAGCAGCCTACTGGTGGGGCGCCAAGAGACCCAGTACTTC

clone size: few
J gene: TRBJ2-7
V gene: TRBV5-1
D gene: NA
CDR3 length: 18
CDR3 protein: CASSLAKVEGVSSYEQYF
CDR3 DNA: TGCGCCAGCAGCTTGGCCAAGGTGGAAGGGGTCAGCTCCTACGAGCAGTACTTC

clone size: NA
J gene: TRBJ2-7
V gene: TRBV6-1
D gene: NA
CDR3 length: 15
CDR3 protein: CASSGAPAVTYEQYF
CDR3 DNA: TGTGCCAGCAGCGGAGCCCCGGCAGTGACTTACGAGCAGTACTTC

clone size: once
J gene: TRBJ1-6
V gene: TRBV6-1
D gene: TRBD1
CDR3 length: 16
CDR3 protein: CASSDHRRGSYSPLHF
CDR3 DNA: TGTGCCAGCAGTGATCACCGCAGGGGGAGTTATTCACCCCTCCACTTT

clone size: NA
J gene: TRBJ2-3
V gene: TRBV5-1
D gene: NA
CDR3 length: 14
CDR3 protein: CASGSLGATDTQYF
CDR3 DNA: TGCGCCAGCGGATCCCTCGGGGCGACAGATACGCAGTATTTT

clone size: NA
J gene: TRBJ2-3
V gene: TRBV6-6
D gene: TRBD2
CDR3 length: 15
CDR3 protein: CASRNPSGGTDTQYF
CDR3 DNA: TGTGCCAGCAGAAACCCTAGCGGGGGGACAGATACGCAGTATTTT

clone size: once
J gene: TRBJ2-7
V gene: TRBV6-6
D gene: NA
CDR3 length: 13
CDR3 protein: CASIPQGAYEQYF
CDR3 DNA: TGTGCCAGCATCCCCCAGGGAGCCTACGAGCAGTACTTC

clone size: NA
J gene: TRBJ1-4
V gene: TRBV9
D gene: NA
CDR3 length: 13
CDR3 protein: CASSVGRRGKLFF
CDR3 DNA: TGTGCCAGCAGCGTAGGCCGGCGCGGGAAACTGTTTTTT

clone size: NA
J gene: TRBJ1-2
V gene: TRBV2
D gene: TRBD1
CDR3 length: 14
CDR3 protein: CASREGQRNYGYTF
CDR3 DNA: TGTGCCAGCAGAGAGGGACAGAGGAACTATGGCTACACCTTC

clone size: NA
J gene: TRBJ1-5
V gene: TRBV9
D gene: NA
CDR3 length: 16
CDR3 protein: CASSAEGTFSNQPQHF
CDR3 DNA: TGTGCCAGCAGCGCCGAGGGGACGTTTAGCAATCAGCCCCAGCATTTT

clone size: NA
J gene: TRBJ2-3
V gene: TRBV10-3
D gene: TRBD2
CDR3 length: 15
CDR3 protein: CAIATAGGFTDTQYF
CDR3 DNA: TGTGCCATCGCCACCGCGGGGGGGTTCACAGATACGCAGTATTTT

clone size: NA
J gene: TRBJ1-4
V gene: TRBV9
D gene: NA
CDR3 length: 15
CDR3 protein: CASSVRTATNEKLFF
CDR3 DNA: TGTGCCAGCAGCGTTCGTACGGCAACTAATGAAAAACTGTTTTTT

clone size: once
J gene: TRBJ1-2
V gene: TRBV6-6
D gene: NA
CDR3 length: 15
CDR3 protein: CASSYSTWGNYGYTF
CDR3 DNA: TGTGCCAGCAGTTACTCGACTTGGGGAAACTATGGCTACACCTTC